What follows are 14 T cell receptor beta chains derived from one specimen sequenced in a study of cytomegalovirus exposure and HLA in healthy donors (dated by TCRdb to the late 2010s). The library was obtained by the immunoSEQ multiplex PCR assay. For the multiplex PCR, a mixture combining 60 forward primers for TCR Vbeta segments and 13 reverse primers for TCR Jbeta segments was used. Imported from immuneACCESS, the table was reduced by TCRdb to in-frame sequences with V and J called. These copies leave out some clones; in studies compared against another copy, an unresolved V gene accounts for under half, and the cause of the remainder is not known. The sample includes approximately 120,000 clones, with approximately 76% observed a single time. Over 7.5% of the sample is in the top ten clones. Material: PBMCs. The source is a man in his forties in good health and CMV-seronegative.

The rearrangement joins TRBV28 to TRBJ1-1; weak D call: TRBD1 (6 bases). Trimming took off 3 bases at V and 4 bases at J, with 15 bases between the two ends. Germline loops: CDR1 MDHEN, CDR2 SYDVKM. This CDR3 has 15 residues. CDR3 nucleotides: TGTGCCAGCAGTTTGGTTACAGGGTTTCGCACTGAAGCTTTCTTT. It yields the protein CASSLVTGFRTEAFF.

The table lists this clone with a count of one. The chain couples TRBV5-1 to TRBJ2-7; 8 nucleotides agree with TRBD1. Germline V gene data show CDR1 as SGHRS and CDR2 as YFSETQ. The junction had 2 bases not matched to a gene; V was cut back by 3 bases and J by 3 bases. The CDR3 spans 13 residues. The CDR3 DNA reads as TGCGCCAGCAGCTCAGACAGGGGCTACGAGCAGTACTTC. Protein product: CASSSDRGYEQYF.

This clone was picked up a small number of times. This sequence joins TRBV5-4 and TRBJ2-4, with 9 nucleotides matching TRBD1. The CDR3 totals 16 residues. Per germline, CDR1 SGHNT and CDR2 YYREEE (reference sequence). Trimming took 3 bases from V and 3 from J; bases not matched to a gene: 7. The CDR3 sequence is CASSSDRDRVKNIQYF. CDR3 sequence (DNA): TGTGCCAGCAGCTCCGACCGGGACAGGGTCAAAAACATTCAGTACTTC.

This clone turned up a few times. The CDR3 DNA reads as TGTGCCAGCAGCCCCACAGGGTTAGGAAACACCATATATTTT. As protein: CASSPTGLGNTIYF. This chain joins TRBV6-6 and TRBJ1-3, with D maybe TRBD1 (6 bases). CDR3 size: 14 residues. Germline lookup yields CDR1 MNHNY and CDR2 SVGAGI (reference sequence). The V and J ends lost 6 bases and 4 bases respectively, with 13 bases between them.

This chain joins TRBV11-1 and TRBJ1-1; TRBD1 matches at 7 bases. In germline, CDR1 is SGHAT, CDR2 FQDESV (reference sequence). Germline trimming cut 5 bases from V and 9 bases from J; bases unmatched to any gene: 15. The CDR3 length is 15 residues. The CDR3 coding sequence is TGTGCCAGCAGCCTCTCCTTGTACAGGGGAACTAAAGCTTTCTTT. Amino acids: CASSLSLYRGTKAFF.

This clone was recorded once. The chain links TRBV19 to TRBJ1-4, with a tentative D call TRBD1 (5 bases). Trimming cost V 8 bases and J 3 bases, with 10 bases left between them. Germline assignment: CDR1 LNHDA and CDR2 SQIVND (reference sequence). The CDR3 is made up of 13 amino acids. DNA of the CDR3: TGTGCCAGTCAGGGAGGAGCTAATGAAAAACTGTTTTTT. Translated, it gives CASQGGANEKLFF.

This sequence joins TRBV5-1 and TRBJ2-5; TRBD1 aligns across 9 bases. With the DNA end fitting TRBJ2-7 better, the J assignment may be wrong. From germline, CDR1 is SGHRS and CDR2 YFSETQ. This CDR3 comprises 13 residues. The CDR3: CASSLDRGNEQYF. The CDR3 nucleotides are TGCGCCAGCTCCCTGGACAGGGGTAACGAGCAGTACTTC.

The chain employs TRBV9 and TRBJ2-3, with a tentative D call TRBD2 (5 bases). This CDR3 has 16 residues. Trimming took off 0 bases at V and 3 bases at J, with 14 bases between the two ends. Germline V gene data show CDR1 as SGDLS and CDR2 as YYNGEE. The CDR3 DNA reads TGTGCCAGCAGCGTAGATCGGGCGGGCAGGACAGATACGCAGTATTTT. It specifies CASSVDRAGRTDTQYF.

The chain joins TRBV19 to TRBJ1-4; 7 bases agree with TRBD1. V lost 1 base to trimming and J lost 7 bases; unmatched junction nucleotides: 12. Per the germline V gene, CDR1 is LNHDA and CDR2 is SQIVND (reference sequence). The CDR3 consists of 17 residues. The CDR3 coding sequence is TGTGCCAGTAGTATAGGTTTGCGGAACAGGGGAAGTGAAAAACTGTTTTTT. It specifies CASSIGLRNRGSEKLFF.

V is TRBV4-1 and J is TRBJ2-7, with D possibly TRBD1 on 6 matching bases. CDR1 and CDR2 (germline): MGHRA, YSYEKL. The CDR3 is 14 amino acids. The V gene lost 0 bases and the J gene lost 6 bases, with 12 bases spanning the gap. The CDR3 region has the DNA TGCGCCAGCAGCCAAGATCCACAGGGTCTCGAGCAGTACTTC. Amino acid sequence: CASSQDPQGLEQYF.

This clone was detected only a few times. The V call is TRBV5-1, the J call TRBJ1-1; the D is unclear. The CDR3 totals 13 residues. V was clipped by 5 bases and J by 0 bases, with 8 bases between them. In germline, CDR1 is SGHRS, CDR2 YFSETQ. The CDR3, as DNA: TGCGCCAGCAGACAGTTTTTGAACACTGAAGCTTTCTTT. Its translation is CASRQFLNTEAFF.

This clone occurred a few times. V is TRBV30 and J is TRBJ1-3; D gene ambiguous. The CDR3 loop spans 16 amino acids. V dropped 1 base and J dropped 3 bases, with 16 bases sitting between them. Per germline, CDR1 GTSNPN and CDR2 SVGIG (reference sequence). The CDR3 sequence is CAWSEALRQSGNTIYF. CDR3 nucleotide sequence: TGTGCCTGGAGTGAGGCATTGAGGCAGAGTGGAAACACCATATATTTT.

The rearrangement joins TRBV4-2 to TRBJ1-3; TRBD1 aligns across 7 bases. V lost 1 base, J lost 11 bases, and 8 bases stayed unmatched. The CDR3 loop spans 14 amino acids. CDR1 and CDR2 from the germline V gene are LGHNA and YNFKEQ. The CDR3 here is CASSQGTGDCAIYF. CDR3 in DNA: TGTGCCAGCAGCCAAGGAACAGGGGATTGCGCCATATATTTT.

This clone was recorded a few times. Relative to the germline gene, one junction end is altered; a read error may explain this. The gene calls are TRBV7-7 and TRBJ2-5; tentative D call: TRBD2 (5 bases). This CDR3 contains 14 residues. Germline V gene sequence: CDR1 SSHAT, CDR2 FNYEAQ (reference sequence). CDR3 protein: CASSLVGSQETQYF. CDR3 in DNA: TGTGCTAGCAGCTTAGTGGGGAGCCAAGAGACCCAGTACTTC. The full variable domain, completed using reference TRBV7-7 and TRBJ2-5, is GAGVSQSPRYKVTKRGQDVTLRCDPISSHATLYWYQQALGQGPEFLTYFNYEAQPDKSGLPSDRFSAERPEGSISTLTIQRTEQRDSAMYRCASSLVGSQETQYFGPGTRLLVL.